This T cell receptor (beta chain) comes out of a study of metastatic and nonmetastatic thyroid tumors. Study-wide context: Repertoire data that came from the blood and tumor or nodule tissue of malignant and benign thyroid patients were compared. Study-wide results and caveats: It was reported that TCR beta diversity was significantly higher in malignant thyroid tumors than benign nodules, in blood and tumor.

Many counts were recorded for this clone. Its antigen is unidentified. Other DNA variants within this sample encode the same CDR3. Per the germline V gene, CDR1 is SNHLY and CDR2 is FYNNEI. This CDR3 comprises 13 residues. With 2 bases removed from V and 1 base from J, the gap between germline ends came to 6 bases. Source study methods: CDR3 was compared across clinicopathological groups, and the resulting differences were used to build a distant-metastasis classifier for papillary thyroid cancer. TCRdb reprocessed the PCR reads using MiXCR. The V and J calls follow TCRdb's processing rather than the paper's. The repertoire consists of some 15,000 clones, with around 21% occurring once and the leading ten covering 20% to 25%. Treatment of any kind had been given to no patient before thyroid surgery.

The sequencing input was adjacent normal tissue. The chain employs TRBV2 and TRBJ2-7; D is ambiguous. The TCR sequence derives from a female donor with papillary thyroid cancer or a benign thyroid nodule (not recorded which). Some clones in this sample may be carry-over from other donors' samples. CDR3 DNA: TGTGCCAGCAGTGAAACGGCTTCCTACGAGCAGTACTTC. Amino acids: CASSETASYEQYF.